Below, 32 T cell receptor beta chains from the same sample are listed, as sequenced in a study of blood T cell repertoires in COVID-19. This table comes from immunoSEQ multiplex PCR, and its TCRdb copy is limited to in-frame clones, with some not included. The table lists about 40,000 clones, over 80% of them singletons. The sequencing sample was made of peripheral blood. The receptor set was obtained from a woman in her seventies with acute or convalescent COVID-19.

The V and J genes are TRBV25-1 and TRBJ1-2; weak D call: TRBD1 (5 bases). Germline V lookup: CDR1 MGHDK, CDR2 SYGVNS. V lost 5 bases and J 3 bases, leaving 10 bases between the germline ends. The CDR3 has 13 amino acids. CDR3 bases: TGTGCCAGCAGTTACAGGTGGCACTATGGCTACACCTTC. Its translation: CASSYRWHYGYTF.

The chain combines TRBV30 with TRBJ1-3; TRBD1 might be the D (5 bases). Germline-derived CDR1 and CDR2 are GTSNPN and SVGIG (reference sequence). This CDR3 has 14 amino acids. The V and J ends lost 2 bases and 1 base respectively, with 9 bases between them. CDR3 protein: CAWSRGLSGNTIYF. As DNA, the CDR3 is TGTGCCTGGAGTCGGGGACTGTCTGGAAACACCATATATTTT.

The genes are TRBV7-9 and TRBJ2-1, with 7 nucleotides matching TRBD1. J gave up 4 bases and V 8 bases, and 11 bases lay outside the gene matches. Germline CDR1 SEHNR, CDR2 FQNEAQ (reference sequence). The CDR3 has 15 residues. This chain's CDR3 is CASRGTGDSYNEQFF. In nucleotides, the CDR3 is TGTGCCAGCCGGGGAACAGGGGATTCGTACAATGAGCAGTTCTTC.

V gene TRBV29-1 combines with J gene TRBJ1-3; the D is unclear. The germline V and J ends were trimmed by 4 bases and 0 bases, with 10 bases remaining between them. Germline loops: CDR1 SQVTM, CDR2 ANQGSEA. The length of the CDR3 is 14 residues. The CDR3 reads CSVAPGFSGNTIYF. The CDR3 region has the DNA TGCAGCGTTGCTCCAGGTTTCTCTGGAAACACCATATATTTT.

The chain uses TRBV5-4 and TRBJ1-2, with D possibly matching TRBD1 (6 bases). The germline V gene encodes CDR1 SGHNT and CDR2 YYREEE (reference sequence). The germline V and J ends were trimmed by 0 bases and 1 base, with 16 bases remaining between them. This CDR3 has 17 residues. This CDR3 is CASSLADYRDHNYGYTF. The CDR3 nucleotides read TGTGCCAGCAGCTTGGCCGATTACAGGGACCATAACTATGGCTACACCTTC. Full variable domain (remainder filled in from reference TRBV5-4 and TRBJ1-2): ETGVTQSPTHLIKTRGQQVTLRCSSQSGHNTVSWYQQALGQGPQFIFQYYREEENGRGNFPPRFSGLQFPNYSSELNVNALELDDSALYLCASSLADYRDHNYGYTFGSGTRLTVV.

V is TRBV28 and J is TRBJ2-3, with D possibly matching TRBD2 (7 bases). Germline V gene data show CDR1 as MDHEN and CDR2 as SYDVKM. The germline V and J ends were trimmed by 8 bases and 1 base, with 16 bases remaining between them. CDR3 size: 15 residues. Written as DNA, the CDR3 is TGTGCCAGCTTAGGGGCGGGGGCTGGCACAGATACGCAGTATTTT. It is translated as CASLGAGAGTDTQYF.

This chain links TRBV7-3 with TRBJ2-1, with TRBD2 matching 11 bases. The CDR3 is made up of 14 amino acids. From germline, CDR1 is SGHTA and CDR2 FQGTGA. The trim removed 6 bases at V and 9 bases at J, leaving 7 bases unmatched. This chain's CDR3 is CASSTTGTSGEQFF. CDR3 DNA: TGTGCCAGCAGTACAACCGGGACTAGCGGTGAGCAGTTCTTC.

This chain connects TRBV15 to TRBJ1-6; D is unresolved. Trimming removed 6 bases from V and 10 bases from J, with 10 bases in between. The length of the CDR3 is 12 residues. The germline CDR1 and CDR2 sequences are LNHNV and YYDKDF (reference sequence). The DNA of the CDR3 is TGTGCCACCAGGGCTCCGGGGTCACCCCTCCACTTT. This translates into CATRAPGSPLHF.

The gene calls are TRBV6-5 and TRBJ1-2, with TRBD1 matching 8 bases. CDR3 size: 14 residues. Trimming removed 7 bases from V and 8 bases from J; junction bases left unmatched: 12. The germline V gene has CDR1 MNHEY and CDR2 SVGAGI. The DNA for the CDR3 is TGTGCCAGCACCGTACACCCAGGGGGCCAAGGCTACACCTTC. This codes for CASTVHPGGQGYTF.

This rearrangement joins TRBV18 to TRBJ2-1; possible D gene TRBD1, 5 bases. This CDR3 comprises 14 residues. The V end lost 0 bases, the J end lost 12 bases, and 15 bases lay between the germline ends. Germline V gives CDR1 KGHSH, CDR2 LQKENI. CDR3 nucleotide sequence: TGTGCCAGCTCACCACCTGATGTGCGAGACAGGCAGTTCTTC. Encoded protein: CASSPPDVRDRQFF.

V gene TRBV27 combines with J gene TRBJ1-6; D is perhaps TRBD1 (6 bases). This CDR3 has 14 amino acids. The germline V gene has CDR1 MNHEY and CDR2 SMNVEV (reference sequence). Between the trimmed V and J ends, which lost 2 bases and 9 bases, there was a span of 11 bases. CDR3 sequence: CASSLHRVGSPLHF. In DNA, the CDR3 is TGTGCCAGCAGTTTACACAGGGTGGGTTCACCCCTCCACTTT.

The chain combines TRBV2 with TRBJ2-5, with D perhaps TRBD2 (5 bases). CDR3 size: 14 residues. The V gene lost 3 bases and the J gene lost 1 base, with 9 bases spanning the gap. Germline assignment: CDR1 SNHLY and CDR2 FYNNEI. CDR3 in DNA: TGTGCCAGCAGTGAGGACTGGGCCCAAGAGACCCAGTACTTC. The encoded protein is CASSEDWAQETQYF.

The chain links TRBV19 to TRBJ1-1, with D maybe TRBD1 (6 bases). The CDR3 spans 15 residues. In germline, CDR1 is LNHDA, CDR2 SQIVND (reference sequence). The ends were cut back, 6 bases at V and 0 bases at J, with 14 bases in the middle. The chain's CDR3 is CASREGGAMNTEAFF. The CDR3, as DNA: TGTGCCAGTAGGGAAGGGGGGGCCATGAACACTGAAGCTTTCTTT.

The gene calls are TRBV19 and TRBJ1-5; D is unclear. V lost 3 bases, J lost 5 bases, and 11 bases lay in between. Germline-derived CDR1 and CDR2 are LNHDA and SQIVND (reference sequence). The CDR3 has 14 amino acids. The CDR3: CASSIRGLYQPQHF. The CDR3 bases are TGTGCCAGTAGTATTAGAGGTCTTTATCAGCCCCAGCATTTT.

This clone has a handful of counts. V gene TRBV23-1 combines with J gene TRBJ2-3; D not resolved. TRBV23-1 counts as an open reading frame of uncertain function. The CDR3 spans 13 residues. V was cut by 3 bases and J by 6 bases, with 10 bases left in between. CDR3 in DNA: TGCGCCAGCAGTCACCCCCCTGGCGATACGCAGTATTTT. Protein product: CASSHPPGDTQYF.

The chain uses TRBV6-2 or TRBV6-3 and TRBJ1-1; D may be TRBD1 (6 bases). V gave up 2 bases and J gave up 10 bases, with 17 bases separating them. CDR1 is MNHEY and CDR2 is SVGEGT in the germline V gene. The length of the CDR3 is 14 residues. DNA for the CDR3: TGTGCCAGCAGTTACCCGCCGGACAGTTTCGGAGCTTTCTTT. It yields the protein CASSYPPDSFGAFF.

The rearrangement joins TRBV28 to TRBJ2-1, with a weak D call TRBD2 (6 bases). V shed 6 bases and J shed 3 bases, with 15 bases lying between them. The CDR3 sequence is 15 residues long. Germline assignment: CDR1 MDHEN and CDR2 SYDVKM. The CDR3, as DNA: TGTGCCAGCAGGATGGCGGGACCCCACTACAATGAGCAGTTCTTC. It translates to CASRMAGPHYNEQFF.

The gene calls are TRBV6-2 or TRBV6-3 and TRBJ2-5; D is perhaps TRBD1 (5 bases). Per germline, CDR1 MNHEY and CDR2 SVGEGT. Trimming took 0 bases from V and 5 from J, leaving 10 bases between them. The CDR3 extends over 14 amino acids. The DNA for the CDR3 is TGTGCCAGCAGTTACTCGAAAGGGGCGGAGACCCAGTACTTC. As protein: CASSYSKGAETQYF.

J is TRBJ2-7 and V is TRBV11-3, with unresolved D. V was shortened by 6 bases and J by 3 bases, with 9 bases between the two germline ends. Germline V lookup: CDR1 SGHNT, CDR2 YENEEA. The CDR3 has 12 residues. The CDR3 reads CASSDSIYEQYV. The DNA of the CDR3 is TGTGCCAGCAGTGATAGCATCTACGAGCAGTACGTC.

The chain recombines TRBV30 with TRBJ1-6, with D unclear. Trimming shortened V by 0 bases and J by 8 bases, and 17 bases separated the two germline ends. The CDR3 extends over 16 amino acids. Germline V lookup: CDR1 GTSNPN, CDR2 SVGIG (reference sequence). As DNA, the CDR3 is TGTGCCTGGAGTGTACTATTCGAGGTTGGTCATTCACCCCTCCACTTT. This encodes CAWSVLFEVGHSPLHF.

This clone occurred a few times. The V call is TRBV4-1, the J call TRBJ2-2, with D perhaps matching TRBD1 (6 bases). This CDR3 comprises 17 residues. V dropped 0 bases and J dropped 0 bases, with 11 bases sitting between them. The germline V gene encodes CDR1 MGHRA and CDR2 YSYEKL. CDR3 nucleotide sequence: TGCGCCAGCAGCCAAGATACAGGGTTCGCGAACACCGGGGAGCTGTTTTTT. Translated, it gives CASSQDTGFANTGELFF.

The count of this clone is one. This sequence joins TRBV14 and TRBJ2-1; 11 bases map to TRBD2. The J segment lost 7 bases and the V segment lost 1 base, leaving 3 bases of the junction unmatched. The CDR3 has 15 amino acids. Per germline, CDR1 SGHDN and CDR2 FVKESK. The CDR3 coding sequence is TGTGCCAGCAGCCAAGTAGCGGGGGGGATAAATGAGCAGTTCTTC. It is translated as CASSQVAGGINEQFF.

Only one count was recorded for this clone. The chain has TRBV3-1 (or the pseudogene TRBV3-2) and TRBJ1-1; 7 bases are a match to TRBD1. The junction had 1 base not matched to a gene; V was cut back by 0 bases and J by 6 bases. Per the germline V gene, CDR1 is LGHDT and CDR2 is YNNKEL (reference sequence). There are 13 residues in the CDR3. CDR3 loop: CASSQEQGPEAFF. CDR3 sequence (DNA): TGTGCCAGCAGCCAAGAACAGGGGCCTGAAGCTTTCTTT.

The chain links TRBV24-1 to TRBJ2-2; the D gene is possibly TRBD2 (5 bases). Germline V gives CDR1 KGHDR, CDR2 SFDVKD. This CDR3 has 12 amino acids. The V end was cut by 10 bases, the J end by 4 bases, with 9 bases between. CDR3: CATGLFTGELFF. Here the CDR3 DNA reads TGTGCCACAGGACTCTTCACCGGGGAGCTGTTTTTT.

The rearrangement uses TRBV5-1 and TRBJ1-6, with D possibly TRBD1 on 5 matching bases. CDR1 is SGHRS, CDR2 YFSETQ, per germline. The V gene lost 1 base and the J gene lost 7 bases, with 12 bases spanning the gap. The CDR3 length is 15 residues. The chain's CDR3 is CASSLRDSPNSPLHF. The DNA of the CDR3 is TGCGCCAGCAGCTTGCGCGACAGCCCCAATTCACCCCTCCACTTT.

The chain joins TRBV12-3 or TRBV12-4 to TRBJ2-2; D gene unclear. The V gene lost 5 bases and the J gene lost 7 bases, with 8 bases spanning the gap. The CDR3 runs to 12 residues. The CDR3: CASSLAVGELFF. In DNA form, the CDR3 reads TGTGCCAGCAGTCTCGCGGTCGGGGAGCTGTTTTTT.

The chain combines TRBV7-2 with TRBJ2-2; 7 bases are shared with TRBD2. After removal of 1 base from V and 0 bases from J, the junction contained 11 bases not matched to a gene. Germline V CDR1 and CDR2: SGHTA, FQGNSA. This CDR3 has 19 amino acids. DNA for the CDR3: TGTGCCAGCAGCTTAGGTCGTGGGAGCGGGATGACGAACACCGGGGAGCTGTTTTTT. As protein: CASSLGRGSGMTNTGELFF.

The chain combines TRBV5-1 with TRBJ1-4, with D possibly TRBD1 on 6 matching bases. This CDR3 has 15 residues. The germline CDR1 and CDR2 sequences are SGHRS and YFSETQ. Trimming left V 4 bases short and J 0 bases short, with 10 bases between. The CDR3 DNA reads TGCGCCAGCAGCGGACAGAGTTCAACTAATGAAAAACTGTTTTTT. Encoded protein: CASSGQSSTNEKLFF.

This CDR3 reads CASSYNAGANEQFF. The CDR3 DNA follows: TGTGCCAGCAGTTACAATGCGGGGGCCAATGAGCAGTTCTTC. The chain uses TRBV6-5 and TRBJ2-1, with D maybe TRBD2 (7 bases). The length of the CDR3 is 14 residues. With 2 bases removed from V and 6 bases from J, the gap between germline ends came to 11 bases. Germline V gene data show CDR1 as MNHEY and CDR2 as SVGAGI.

This chain joins TRBV29-1 and TRBJ2-5; D perhaps matches TRBD1 (6 bases). The CDR3 spans 13 residues. Trimming stripped 2 bases from V and 1 base from J, with 8 bases between. CDR1 is SQVTM, CDR2 ANQGSEA, per germline. CDR3 DNA: TGCAGCGTTGAACGGGACACCCAAGAGACCCAGTACTTC. It is translated as CSVERDTQETQYF.

The V and J genes are TRBV12-5 and TRBJ2-2; D remains ambiguous. The CDR3 is made up of 11 amino acids. With 10 bases removed from V and 2 bases from J, the gap between germline ends came to 5 bases. Germline V gives CDR1 LGHNT, CDR2 FRNRAP. The CDR3 sequence: CATGNTGELFF. The CDR3, as DNA: TGTGCTACCGGTAACACCGGGGAGCTGTTTTTT.

In regard to this clone: The junction and the germline gene differ at one end; a read error may be behind it. J is TRBJ1-2 and V is TRBV6-5; D not certain. The germline V gene has CDR1 MNHEY and CDR2 SVGAGI. The CDR3 consists of 15 residues. The DNA of the CDR3 is TGTGCCAGCAGTGACTCCGGACTGGCTAACTATGGCTACACCTTC. Encoded protein: CASSDSGLANYGYTF.